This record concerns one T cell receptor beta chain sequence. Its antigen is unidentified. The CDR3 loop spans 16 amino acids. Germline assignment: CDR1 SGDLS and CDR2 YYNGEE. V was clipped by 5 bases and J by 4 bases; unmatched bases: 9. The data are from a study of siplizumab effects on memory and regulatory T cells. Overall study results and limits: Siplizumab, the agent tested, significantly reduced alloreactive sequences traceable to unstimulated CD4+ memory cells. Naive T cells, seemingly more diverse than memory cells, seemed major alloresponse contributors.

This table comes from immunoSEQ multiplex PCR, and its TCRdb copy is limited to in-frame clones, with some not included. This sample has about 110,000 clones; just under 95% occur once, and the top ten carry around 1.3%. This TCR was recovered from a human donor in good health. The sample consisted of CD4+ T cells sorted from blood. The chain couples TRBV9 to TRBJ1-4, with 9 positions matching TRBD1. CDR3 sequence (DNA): TGTGCCAGCAGTTCCGGGACAGGGAACCTTAATGAAAAACTGTTTTTT. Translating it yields CASSSGTGNLNEKLFF.